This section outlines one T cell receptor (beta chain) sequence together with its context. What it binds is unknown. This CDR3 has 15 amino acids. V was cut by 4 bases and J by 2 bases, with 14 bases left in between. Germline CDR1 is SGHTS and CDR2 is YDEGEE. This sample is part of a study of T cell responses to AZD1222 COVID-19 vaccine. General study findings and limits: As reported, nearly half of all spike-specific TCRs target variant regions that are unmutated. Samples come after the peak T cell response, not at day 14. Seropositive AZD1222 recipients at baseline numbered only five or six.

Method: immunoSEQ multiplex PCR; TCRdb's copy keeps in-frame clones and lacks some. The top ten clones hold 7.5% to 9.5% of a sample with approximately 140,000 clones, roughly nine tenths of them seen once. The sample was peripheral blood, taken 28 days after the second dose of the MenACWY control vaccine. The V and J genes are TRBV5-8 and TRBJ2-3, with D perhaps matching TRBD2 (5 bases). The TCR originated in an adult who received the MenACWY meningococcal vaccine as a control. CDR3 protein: CASSTRTGYTDTQYF. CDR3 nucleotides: TGTGCCAGCAGCACCCGGACTGGGTACACAGATACGCAGTATTTT.